This T cell receptor (beta chain) was sequenced during a study of cytomegalovirus exposure and HLA in healthy donors (dated by TCRdb to the late 2010s). General notes on the study: In an earlier analysis of approximately 640 of the donors, approximately 300 Gb of sequence data and just under 120 million unique TCR beta sequences from 150 million to 200 million T cells were reported. Approximately 300 gigabases of sequencing data and approximately 84 million unique TCR sequences were included in an early release covering under 650 HLA-typed donors. Among the roughly 400 genotyped donors, 81% belonged to the genetic ancestry cluster associated with self-reported Caucasian donors. The study aimed to test whether cataloging public T cell receptors could reveal signatures of past pathogen exposure. The T cell repertoires of 670 or so subjects were profiled by immunosequencing and related to cytomegalovirus serostatus. Besides the first cohort of roughly 660 subjects, a separate validation cohort made up of 120 different subjects was used. To predict cytomegalovirus infection status, the study combined high-throughput TCR immunosequencing, statistical association of individual TCRs with disease status, and machine learning. A later analysis re-analyzed previously published TCR beta repertoires from 550 to 700 donors and added high-resolution HLA genotyping to study TCR occurrence patterns. Rather than drawing on any new phenotypic data, the later analysis identified candidate immune exposures from TCR beta sequences and the way those sequences occurred across donors. To decide whether each TCR beta V gene segment behaved as functional or pseudogenic, an earlier analysis of some 570 of the donors relied on high-throughput TCR beta sequencing. Donor age, sex, ethnicity and CMV serostatus were compiled alongside the repertoire data. Genome-wide SNP genotypes for about 60% of the 666 donors were used in a later genetic analysis, which treated that subset as a discovery cohort. All discovery cohort repertoires had been generated on a single sequencing platform. HLA typing covered class I and class II loci at four-digit resolution. Typing coverage differed by locus: A, B, C, DRB1 and DQB1 were typed in about 620-640 donors, DQA1 in approximately 520, DPA1 in around 610, and DPB1 in roughly 470. Five DR-DQ haplotypes were handled as single units for association and clustering, since linkage in the cohort was strong. Among roughly 400 genotyped donors of the cohort, an average of around 240,000 unique TCR beta nucleotide sequences was sequenced per donor, of which roughly 18% were non-productive.

The library was built by means of the immunoSEQ multiplex PCR assay. For the multiplex PCR, a mixture combining 60 forward primers for TCR Vbeta segments and 13 reverse primers for TCR Jbeta segments was used. The CDR3 region of rearranged TCR beta genes was amplified from genomic DNA by a multiplex PCR assay. The Illumina HiSeq System was used to sequence the amplified TCR beta libraries as 87-base-pair reads. Per the source publication's procedure: Across the 670 or so repertoires, a later analysis counted roughly 77 million unique TCR beta chains, roughly 11 million of which were shared by at least two donors. Raw reads were error-corrected and collapsed into unique sequences with a nearest-neighbor algorithm that merged closely related sequences to remove PCR and sequencing errors. Alignment of CDR3 sequences to IMGT reference sequences was used to assign V, D and J gene segments. Each retained sequence needed at least a six-nucleotide match to both a V gene segment and a J gene segment. A rearrangement was called productive if the CDR3 had no stop codons and remained in frame with V and J, and every other rearrangement was called non-productive. CDR3 was defined by IMGT convention, running from the second conserved V-encoded cysteine to the conserved J-encoded phenylalanine. Sequences without an unambiguous match to a single V gene segment were excluded from the earlier analysis of a few hundred of the donors. In an earlier analysis of several hundred of the donors, V segments were called functional above 56.7% productive rearrangements and were called segregating when the between-donor standard deviation exceeded 5%. A statistical classification framework was developed to diagnose cytomegalovirus status using the catalog of TCR beta chain sequences. In a later analysis, TCR nucleotide sequences were compared against IMGT/GENE-DB human TR gene sequences so that V and J genes could be assigned. In a later analysis, CDR3 sequences and most-parsimonious VDJ recombination scenarios were assigned using the TCRdist pipeline. In a later analysis, each TCR beta chain was defined by its CDR3 amino acid sequence together with its V-gene family, and reads without a unique V-gene family were excluded. A later analysis removed 592 highly shared, low-generation-probability nucleotide sequences to deal with suspected cross-contamination and a sequencing artifact. In a later analysis, a clonal expansion index was calculated for each public chain from normalized within-repertoire ranks of inferred template counts. In a later analysis, generation probabilities were computed using a VDJ recombination model fitted to out-of-frame rearrangements, and the results were checked against IGoR. Hypergeometric tests were used in a later analysis to score TCR-TCR, TCR-HLA and TCR-CMV co-occurrence, with a repertoire-size bias correction applied to the TCR pairs. A later analysis estimated false discovery rates by permuting HLA or CMV assignments 20 times. In a later analysis, co-occurring TCRs were grouped with DBSCAN, and TCRdist sequence similarity was added when clustering was performed within HLA-allele-positive subsets. Co-occurrence clustering excluded repertoires with fewer than 30,000 or more than 120,000 public chains, plus five with anomalous nucleotide sharing. Imported from immuneACCESS, the table was reduced by TCRdb to in-frame sequences with V and J called. These copies leave out some clones; in studies compared against another copy, an unresolved V gene accounts for under half, and the cause of the remainder is not known. V and J calls plus clone size are reproduced from that table; the DNA served to infer D and trimming. The table for this sample lists about 100,000 clones; approximately 79% of them were counted only once. 5.8% of the sample belongs to the ten largest clones.

The cohort comprised around 700 healthy bone marrow donors. All cohort members were sampled while nominally healthy, although unrecorded immune exposures were likely present. The donor tested CMV seropositive and was one of the 289 seropositive cohort members. A peripheral blood sample was provided by each donor, and peripheral blood mononuclear cells were used for TCR beta sequencing. Genomic DNA was extracted from the blood cell samples with the Qiagen DNeasy Blood Extraction Kit. Points the paper makes about the study in general: In a later genetic analysis, a missense DCLRE1C variant was associated with V-gene and J-gene trimming of TCR beta chains, and the association was replicated in an independent cohort. Because counts were too low, about 15 rarely observed V segments, including chromosome 9 orphons, were left out of the earlier analysis of 587 of the donors. In vitro tests confirmed that a few of the cytomegalovirus-associated TCR beta chains recognize cytomegalovirus antigens. A later analysis found that most CMV-associated TCR beta chains appeared HLA-restricted, with HLA associations seemingly driven largely by CMV exposure. In a later analysis, the rate of TCR association differed among HLA loci, with DRB1 alleles having the most associated TCRs and HLA-C alleles having the fewest. The sequencing pipeline was judged likely to have produced a cluster of highly shared sequence variants as a technical artifact. Presence/absence analyses assumed roughly uniform sequencing depth across donors, an assumption that may not hold. Only TCR beta chains were sequenced in this cohort, and the absence of alpha or paired-chain data limited detectable features. Linkage disequilibrium might explain the correlated functional status among segregating V segments, but an unknown experimental factor could not be excluded. Strong co-occurrence of HLA alleles, especially DR and DQ, made assigning TCR associations to individual alleles difficult. A further reported finding was that TCR beta sequences accurately predicted the HLA-A and HLA-B alleles for most subjects in the first cohort. The classifier was reported to diagnose cytomegalovirus status with high specificity and sensitivity in both the original cohort and the validation cohort. Specific HLA alleles were associated with 15,000 to 20,000 TCR beta sequences at a false discovery rate of 0.05 in a later analysis. Because HLA typing was unavailable for some donors at each locus, only the typed subset was used in association tests. For the cohort, immune exposure information was limited to CMV serostatus. Compared with equally common non-associated chains, HLA-associated TCR beta chains in a later analysis were more clonally expanded and had lower generation probabilities. In a later genetic analysis, fewer N-insertions in productive TCRs were reported among donors in an Asian-associated ancestry cluster than the roughly 700-donor mean. The authors suggested that the approach could potentially be generalized to other disease states and immunological phenotypes. Several of the top co-occurrence clusters appeared to be linked to parvovirus B19, influenza, CMV and Epstein-Barr virus, according to a later analysis. Broadly in line with IMGT annotations, most TCR beta V segments showed up in productive rearrangements about 87% or about 30% of the time in an earlier analysis of 450 to 750 of the donors. While some public TCRs were present in many individuals, most TCR sequences turned up only very rarely across donors. A total of 150 to 200 TCR beta chains were listed by the study as associated with cytomegalovirus.

With respect to this clone: This receptor's antigen is unknown. Base-call qualities are not available, and no considerably larger clone is one nucleotide away.

This sequence originates from a man aged 60 to 69 in good health and CMV-seropositive. Source material: PBMCs.

This receptor carries the CDR3 CASSQEQQGLREKLFF. The DNA reads TGTGCCAGCAGCCAAGAGCAGCAGGGGCTGAGGGAAAAACTGTTTTTT. This chain joins TRBV4-2 to TRBJ1-4, and TRBD1 may be the D gene, going by 6 matching bases. As encoded in the germline V gene, CDR1 is LGHNA while CDR2 is YNFKEQ. The junction shows trimming of 0 bases on V and 8 bases on J, plus 16 bases between the germline ends. From the cysteine through the phenylalanine, the CDR3 covers 16 amino acids. The entry retains the CDR3 DNA only, 48 bases that are in frame from base 1.